This entry describes one T cell receptor (beta chain). This clonotype was detected ten times or more. The clone's antigen remains unknown. No clone much larger than this one lies a single base away; base qualities are absent. V is pared back by 6 bases and J by 7 bases, with 21 bases lying between the germline termini. The CDR3 runs 16 residues from the cysteine to the phenylalanine. The DNA shown is the 48-base CDR3, in frame from base 1. The germline V gene specifies MNHEY as CDR1 and SVGEGT as CDR2. The data were obtained in a study of identical twins (dated by TCRdb to between 2015 and 2016). About the study as a whole: To test whether fetal clonotypes persist, the study used deep sequencing on TCR alpha and beta repertoires from monozygotic twins, unrelated adults of various ages, and cord blood. Replicate twin experiments were performed at different times using different library preparation protocols to rule out contamination. Points the paper makes about the study in general: Zero-insertion analyses could be partly confounded by invariant T cells such as MAIT and iNKT, although diverse VJ usage argued against such confounding for most clonotypes. A weaker excess of twin sharing was found in beta out-of-frame sequences because the signal-to-noise ratio was lowered by fewer shared sequences. In monozygotic twins, recombination models systematically underestimated out-of-frame TCR alpha sharing, but the models matched the sharing seen between unrelated individuals. Because the same donors could not be followed over many years, the conclusions relied on cross-sectional statistical analysis. Compared with coincidental sharing between unrelated individuals, out-of-frame TCR alpha sequences shared between twins had an excess of sequences with low generation probability. Abundant cord blood beta clonotypes carried fewer insertions; young adult naive repertoires showed a weaker similar trend, while memory repertoires showed none.

Every donor was a healthy Caucasian. The twin cohort consisted of three pairs of female monozygotic twins, all aged roughly 18 to 29 years. CD4+ and CD8+ T cell populations were isolated with positive isolation kits from Invitrogen. The protocol used for the library was 5' RACE. TCRdb shows the sequencer as Illumina HiSeq 2000. A universal primer binding site was added through template switching, and the final cDNA carried a unique molecular identifier so that TCR cDNA molecules could be counted accurately. First-strand cDNA for TCR alpha and beta chains was synthesized from specific primers in the conserved constant-segment region. To control for contamination, every cDNA library carried two barcodes: a SMART-Mk sample barcode plus Illumina barcodes. TruSeq adapter sequences along with Illumina sample barcodes were introduced in two successive PCR steps. The Illumina HiSeq platform was used with custom primers to sequence TCR alpha and beta cDNA libraries. Per the source publication's procedure: MiGEC was used to process raw reads and extract unique molecular identifiers, and MiXCR was used to find CDR3 positions. For each individual, recombination models were inferred using an EM algorithm with the repgenHMM and IGoR tools. The tcR package in R was used for shared clonotype analysis, with sharing normalized by the product of cloneset sizes. Out-of-frame nonproductive sequences were analyzed to study raw recombination free of thymic and clonal selection effects. In-frame beta chains were kept once TCRdb had trimmed the public reads at Q25 with fastp and called clones with MiXCR. Each entry merges the rows of one CDR3 protein and shows their most common DNA and genes. The V and J calls come from TCRdb's annotation, not from the publication. Recorded for this sample are 470,000 or so distinct CDR3 sequences; approximately 24% of them occurred a single time. The top ten clonotypes cover 2.9% of the sample.

These same data were also listed under a study on T cells expressing NK-cell markers. As that second study puts it: In sorted CD3+CD56+NKG2C+, CD3+CD56+NKG2C- and CD3+CD56-NKG2C+ T-cell subsets from 7 or 8 donors, TCR beta-chain repertoires were profiled. Most of the eight sequenced donors were HCMV-seropositive and one was HCMV-seronegative. In several experiments an anti-gammadeltaTCR antibody was added to restrict sorting to alphabetaTCR-expressing T cells. In several donors, the dominant CD3+CD56+NKG2C+ clonotypes were found to rank among the top 10 CD8+ clonotypes and to make up about 1.0-8% of CD8+ T cells. Those dominant clonotypes were again the most abundant among CD3+CD56-NKG2C+ cells in a few donors, at 28.3-60.1%. It remained unclear whether the expanded NKG2C-expressing T cell clones were specific for HCMV antigens. All eight donors whose samples were sequenced were randomly selected healthy volunteers, three of them men and five women. HCMV-specific IgG was detected in serum with a commercial ELISA kit to determine HCMV serostatus. Reads were demultiplexed and grouped by UMI with MIGEC, and clonotypes were assembled and quantified with MiTCR. To exclude erroneous sequences, any TCR cDNA sequence not supported by at least two reads was discarded. The tcR package was used for downstream repertoire analysis, and clonotypes were matched across fractions by CDR3 nucleotide sequence plus V segment. VDJmatch was used to annotate antigen specificity against VDJdb, with one amino acid substitution in CDR3 permitted.

Sequenced material: CD4+ T cells sorted from blood. This TCR came from a woman younger than 30 in good health. The chain uses TRBV6-2 or TRBV6-3 and TRBJ2-2, with a tentative D gene TRBD2 over 6 matching bases. The DNA sequence follows: TGTGCCAGCAGCCGGGGACTTTCCCGGAGGTTCGGGGAGCTGTTTTTT. The encoded protein is CASSRGLSRRFGELFF.